The clone carrying this T cell receptor (beta chain) is categorized as medium-sized. Its matching antigen is unknown. The sorted Tregs were CD4+CD25+CD127-/low cells. V was pared by 4 bases and J by 0 bases, with 3 bases of the junction left unmatched. This CDR3 contains 15 residues. The germline V gene has CDR1 SGHKS and CDR2 YYEKEE (reference sequence). After constant-region reverse-primer amplification, full-length variable regions underwent semi-nested PCR with Nested Universal Primer A. TCRdb called the 5' RACE reads again in MiXCR, with one record for every CDR3 protein. This sample has about 9,100 distinct CDR3 sequences, with around 15% found just once. Study results and caveats: The TCR gene usage of tumor memory CD4+ T cells clustered together with blood and lymph node memory CD4+ cells and with lymph node naive CD4+ cells. Greatest tumor Treg TCR overlap was with tumor naive CD4+ cells.

This clonotype originated in a female donor with breast cancer. The sequenced sample was Tregs sorted from blood. The chain links TRBV5-5 to TRBJ2-1, with 8 bases aligning to TRBD2. CDR3 amino acids: CASSMTSDSYNEQFF. The CDR3 nucleotides read TGTGCCAGCAGCATGACTAGCGACTCCTACAATGAGCAGTTCTTC.